Included here is one TCR beta chain sequence, with context. Sequencing used immunoSEQ multiplex PCR; TCRdb keeps in-frame clones, though not all of them. Found here are around 230,000 clones, around 82% of them singletons; the top ten hold roughly 0.67%. There are 16 residues in the CDR3. Germline lookup yields CDR1 SGHRS and CDR2 YFSETQ. V dropped 0 bases and J dropped 2 bases, with 13 bases sitting between them. The source of the sample is a study of Tregs in tolerant kidney transplant recipients. V gene TRBV5-1 combines with J gene TRBJ2-3; D may match TRBD1 or TRBD2 (5 bases each). The sequence came from a human donor in good health. Specimen: CD4+ T cells from blood. CDR3 residues: CASSLARDGDTDTQYF. CDR3 DNA sequence: TGCGCCAGCAGCTTGGCCCGGGACGGAGACACAGATACGCAGTATTTT. The full variable domain, in which reference TRBV5-1 and TRBJ2-3 provide the parts outside the CDR3, is KAGVTQTPRYLIKTRGQQVTLSCSPISGHRSVSWYQQTPGQGLQFLFEYFSETQRNKGNFPGRFSGRQFSNSRSEMNVSTLELGDSALYLCASSLARDGDTDTQYFGPGTRLTVL.